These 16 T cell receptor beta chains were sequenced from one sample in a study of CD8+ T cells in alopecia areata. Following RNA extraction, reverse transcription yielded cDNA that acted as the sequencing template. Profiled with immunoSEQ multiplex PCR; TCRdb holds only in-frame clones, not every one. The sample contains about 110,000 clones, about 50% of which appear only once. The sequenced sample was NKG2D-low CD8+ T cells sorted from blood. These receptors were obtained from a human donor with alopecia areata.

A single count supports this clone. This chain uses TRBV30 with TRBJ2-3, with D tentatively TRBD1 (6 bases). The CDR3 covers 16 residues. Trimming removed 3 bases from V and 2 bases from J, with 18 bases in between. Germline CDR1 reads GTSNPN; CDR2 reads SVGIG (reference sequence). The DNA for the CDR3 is TGTGCCTGGAGCGAAACCGGACAGACAATCACAGATACGCAGTATTTT. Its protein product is CAWSETGQTITDTQYF.

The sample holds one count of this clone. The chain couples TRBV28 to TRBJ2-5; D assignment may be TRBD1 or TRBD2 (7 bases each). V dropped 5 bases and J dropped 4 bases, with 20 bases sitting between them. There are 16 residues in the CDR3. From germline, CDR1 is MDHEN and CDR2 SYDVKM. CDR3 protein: CASSDQQGRERETQYF. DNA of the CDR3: TGTGCCAGCAGTGACCAACAGGGGAGGGAGAGAGAGACCCAGTACTTC. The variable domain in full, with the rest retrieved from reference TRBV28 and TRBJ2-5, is DVKVTQSSRYLVKRTGEKVFLECVQDMDHENMFWYRQDPGLGLRLIYFSYDVKMKEKGDIPEGYSVSREKKERFSLILESASTNQTSMYLCASSDQQGRERETQYFGPGTRLLVL.

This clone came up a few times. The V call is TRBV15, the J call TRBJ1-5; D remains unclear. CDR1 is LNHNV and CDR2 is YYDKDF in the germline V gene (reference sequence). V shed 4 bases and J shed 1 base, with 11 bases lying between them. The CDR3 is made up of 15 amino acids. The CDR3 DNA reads TGTGCCACCAGCACCCTCGGGATAAGCAATCAGCCCCAGCATTTT. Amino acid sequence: CATSTLGISNQPQHF.

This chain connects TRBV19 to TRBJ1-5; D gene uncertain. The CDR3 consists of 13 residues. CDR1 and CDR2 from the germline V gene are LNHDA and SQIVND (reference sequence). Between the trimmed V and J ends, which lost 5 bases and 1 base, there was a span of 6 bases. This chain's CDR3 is CASSGGSNQPQHF. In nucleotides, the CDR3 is TGTGCCAGTAGTGGCGGGAGCAATCAGCCCCAGCATTTT.

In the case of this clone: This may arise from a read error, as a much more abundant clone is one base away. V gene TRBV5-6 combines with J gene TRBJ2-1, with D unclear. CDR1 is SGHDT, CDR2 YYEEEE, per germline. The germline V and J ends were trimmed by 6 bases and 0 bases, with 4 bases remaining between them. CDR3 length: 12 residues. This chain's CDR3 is CASISSYNEQFF. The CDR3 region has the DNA TGTGCCAGCATCAGCTCCTACAATGAGCAGTTCTTC.

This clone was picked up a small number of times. The chain's CDR3 is CASSFQGGEQFF. CDR3 DNA sequence: TGTGCCAGCAGTTTTCAAGGCGGTGAGCAGTTCTTC. The genes are TRBV27 and TRBJ2-1, with D unclear. This CDR3 contains 12 residues. Trimming shortened V by 3 bases and J by 9 bases, and 9 bases separated the two germline ends. The V gene's germline CDR1 is MNHEY and CDR2 SMNVEV (reference sequence).

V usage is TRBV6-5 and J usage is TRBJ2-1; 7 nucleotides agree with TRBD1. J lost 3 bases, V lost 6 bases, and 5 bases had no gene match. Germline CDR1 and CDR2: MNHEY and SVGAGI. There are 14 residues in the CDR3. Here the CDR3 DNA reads TGTGCCAGCAGCCCGGGACAGAGCTACAATGAGCAGTTCTTC. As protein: CASSPGQSYNEQFF.

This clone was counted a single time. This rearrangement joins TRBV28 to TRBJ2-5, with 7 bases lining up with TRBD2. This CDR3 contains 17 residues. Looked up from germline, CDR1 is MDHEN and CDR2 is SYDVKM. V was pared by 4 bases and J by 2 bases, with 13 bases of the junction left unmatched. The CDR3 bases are TGTGCCAGCAGTTCCTACGGGAGGCTTTTCTCACAAGAGACCCAGTACTTC. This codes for CASSSYGRLFSQETQYF. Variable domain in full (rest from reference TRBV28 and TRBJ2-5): DVKVTQSSRYLVKRTGEKVFLECVQDMDHENMFWYRQDPGLGLRLIYFSYDVKMKEKGDIPEGYSVSREKKERFSLILESASTNQTSMYLCASSSYGRLFSQETQYFGPGTRLLVL.

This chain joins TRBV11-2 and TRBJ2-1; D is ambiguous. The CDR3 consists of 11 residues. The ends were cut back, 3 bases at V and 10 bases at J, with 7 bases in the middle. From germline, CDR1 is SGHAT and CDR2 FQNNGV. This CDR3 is CASSFAYEQFF. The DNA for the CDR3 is TGTGCCAGCAGCTTTGCGTACGAGCAGTTCTTC. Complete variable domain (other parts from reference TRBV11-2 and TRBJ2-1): EAGVAQSPRYKIIEKRQSVAFWCNPISGHATLYWYQQILGQGPKLLIQFQNNGVVDDSQLPKDRFSAERLKGVDSTLKIQPAKLEDSAVYLCASSFAYEQFFGPGTRLTVL.

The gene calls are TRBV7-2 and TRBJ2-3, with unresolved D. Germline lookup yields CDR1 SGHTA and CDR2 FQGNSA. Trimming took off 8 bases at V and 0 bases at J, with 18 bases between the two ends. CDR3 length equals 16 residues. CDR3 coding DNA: TGTGCCAGCCGCTCGTCTACTGCCTTTAGCACAGATACGCAGTATTTT. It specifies CASRSSTAFSTDTQYF.

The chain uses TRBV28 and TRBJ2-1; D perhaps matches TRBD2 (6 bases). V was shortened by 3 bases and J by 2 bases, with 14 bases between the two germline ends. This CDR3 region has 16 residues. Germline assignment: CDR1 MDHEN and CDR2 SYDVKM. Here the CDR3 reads CASSFRTSTAYNEQFF. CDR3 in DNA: TGTGCCAGCAGTTTTCGTACTAGCACCGCCTACAATGAGCAGTTCTTC.

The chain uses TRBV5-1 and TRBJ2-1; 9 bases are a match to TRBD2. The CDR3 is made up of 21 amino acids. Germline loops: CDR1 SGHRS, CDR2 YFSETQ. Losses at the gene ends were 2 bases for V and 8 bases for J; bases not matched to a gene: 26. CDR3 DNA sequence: TGCGCCAGCAGCTTCACAGGGGTGGCGGGAGGGCTACCCGGATCTTCGGATGAGCAGTTCTTC. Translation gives CASSFTGVAGGLPGSSDEQFF.

The CDR3, as DNA: TGTGCCAGCAGTCCATTGGGACAGGGGTTGGGGGATAGCAATCAGCCCCAGCATTTT. This sequence encodes CASSPLGQGLGDSNQPQHF. The chain couples TRBV28 to TRBJ1-5; 10 bases are shared with TRBD1. From germline, CDR1 is MDHEN and CDR2 SYDVKM. CDR3 length: 19 residues. After removal of 5 bases from V and 0 bases from J, the junction contained 13 bases not matched to a gene. The entire variable domain, with the rest obtained from reference TRBV28 and TRBJ1-5, is as follows: DVKVTQSSRYLVKRTGEKVFLECVQDMDHENMFWYRQDPGLGLRLIYFSYDVKMKEKGDIPEGYSVSREKKERFSLILESASTNQTSMYLCASSPLGQGLGDSNQPQHFGDGTRLSIL.

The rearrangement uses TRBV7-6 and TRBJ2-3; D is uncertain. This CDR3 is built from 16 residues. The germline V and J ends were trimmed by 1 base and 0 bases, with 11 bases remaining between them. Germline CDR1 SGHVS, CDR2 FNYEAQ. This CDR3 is CASSLVAAASTDTQYF. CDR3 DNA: TGTGCCAGCAGCTTAGTGGCAGCAGCTAGCACAGATACGCAGTATTTT.

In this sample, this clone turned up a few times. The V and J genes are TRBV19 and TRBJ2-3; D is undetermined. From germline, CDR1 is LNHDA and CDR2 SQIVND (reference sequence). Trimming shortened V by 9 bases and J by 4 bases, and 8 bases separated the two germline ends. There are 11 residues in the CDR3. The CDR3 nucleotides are TGTGCCAGCGGCTACCCAGATACGCAGTATTTT. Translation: CASGYPDTQYF.

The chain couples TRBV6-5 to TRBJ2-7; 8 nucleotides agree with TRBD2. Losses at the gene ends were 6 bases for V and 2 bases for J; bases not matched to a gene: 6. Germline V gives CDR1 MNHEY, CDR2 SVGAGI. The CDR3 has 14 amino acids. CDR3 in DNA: TGTGCCAGCAGCAAACTAGCGGAAGCCTACGAGCAGTACTTC. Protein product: CASSKLAEAYEQYF.